This TCR beta chain was obtained from a study of PD-1 blockade in classical Hodgkin lymphoma. On the study more broadly: Intravenous delivery of nivolumab at 3 mg/kg to patients occurred every 2 weeks.

Whole-study results and caveats: Diversity in CD4+ TCRs, unlike that measured in CD8+ TCRs, had risen significantly by C4D1.

The CDR3 is 15 residues long. Germline assignment: CDR1 SNHLY and CDR2 FYNNEI. With V trimmed by 4 bases and J by 5 bases, 2 bases remained unmatched. As concerns this clone: Its specificity is not known.

Each patient relapsed following autologous stem cell transplantation, and prior brentuximab vedotin exposure differed. TCRdb's table, derived via immunoSEQ multiplex PCR, lists solely in-frame clones and lacks some. The sample holds 66,000 or so clones, over 70% seen once. The source is a human donor with classical Hodgkin lymphoma. The chain has TRBV2 and TRBJ2-2; 12 bases line up with TRBD2. The starting material was peripheral blood mononuclear cells (PBMCs), obtained before the second cycle of nivolumab. CDR3 in amino acids: CASSGTSGATGELFF. In nucleotides, the CDR3 is TGTGCCAGCAGTGGGACTAGCGGGGCGACCGGGGAGCTGTTTTTT.